This T cell receptor (beta chain) was identified in a study of cytomegalovirus exposure and HLA in healthy donors. With 60 Vbeta and 13 Jbeta primers, the PCR was carried out. The repertoire was sequenced with immunoSEQ multiplex PCR; TCRdb's copy has only in-frame clones and lacks some. The sample yields 85,000 to 100,000 clones, approximately 64% seen once. This clone was picked up a small number of times. CDR1 is MDHEN and CDR2 is SYDVKM in the germline V gene. The CDR3 sequence is 13 residues long. V lost 7 bases, J lost 2 bases, and 8 bases lay in between. This chain links TRBV28 with TRBJ2-2; a weak D match, TRBD2 (6 bases). The sequence was obtained from a man in his 60s in good health and CMV-seronegative. Sequencing was done on a sample of PBMCs. CDR3: CASNSGNTGELFF. The CDR3 coding sequence is TGTGCCAGCAATAGCGGAAACACCGGGGAGCTGTTTTTT.